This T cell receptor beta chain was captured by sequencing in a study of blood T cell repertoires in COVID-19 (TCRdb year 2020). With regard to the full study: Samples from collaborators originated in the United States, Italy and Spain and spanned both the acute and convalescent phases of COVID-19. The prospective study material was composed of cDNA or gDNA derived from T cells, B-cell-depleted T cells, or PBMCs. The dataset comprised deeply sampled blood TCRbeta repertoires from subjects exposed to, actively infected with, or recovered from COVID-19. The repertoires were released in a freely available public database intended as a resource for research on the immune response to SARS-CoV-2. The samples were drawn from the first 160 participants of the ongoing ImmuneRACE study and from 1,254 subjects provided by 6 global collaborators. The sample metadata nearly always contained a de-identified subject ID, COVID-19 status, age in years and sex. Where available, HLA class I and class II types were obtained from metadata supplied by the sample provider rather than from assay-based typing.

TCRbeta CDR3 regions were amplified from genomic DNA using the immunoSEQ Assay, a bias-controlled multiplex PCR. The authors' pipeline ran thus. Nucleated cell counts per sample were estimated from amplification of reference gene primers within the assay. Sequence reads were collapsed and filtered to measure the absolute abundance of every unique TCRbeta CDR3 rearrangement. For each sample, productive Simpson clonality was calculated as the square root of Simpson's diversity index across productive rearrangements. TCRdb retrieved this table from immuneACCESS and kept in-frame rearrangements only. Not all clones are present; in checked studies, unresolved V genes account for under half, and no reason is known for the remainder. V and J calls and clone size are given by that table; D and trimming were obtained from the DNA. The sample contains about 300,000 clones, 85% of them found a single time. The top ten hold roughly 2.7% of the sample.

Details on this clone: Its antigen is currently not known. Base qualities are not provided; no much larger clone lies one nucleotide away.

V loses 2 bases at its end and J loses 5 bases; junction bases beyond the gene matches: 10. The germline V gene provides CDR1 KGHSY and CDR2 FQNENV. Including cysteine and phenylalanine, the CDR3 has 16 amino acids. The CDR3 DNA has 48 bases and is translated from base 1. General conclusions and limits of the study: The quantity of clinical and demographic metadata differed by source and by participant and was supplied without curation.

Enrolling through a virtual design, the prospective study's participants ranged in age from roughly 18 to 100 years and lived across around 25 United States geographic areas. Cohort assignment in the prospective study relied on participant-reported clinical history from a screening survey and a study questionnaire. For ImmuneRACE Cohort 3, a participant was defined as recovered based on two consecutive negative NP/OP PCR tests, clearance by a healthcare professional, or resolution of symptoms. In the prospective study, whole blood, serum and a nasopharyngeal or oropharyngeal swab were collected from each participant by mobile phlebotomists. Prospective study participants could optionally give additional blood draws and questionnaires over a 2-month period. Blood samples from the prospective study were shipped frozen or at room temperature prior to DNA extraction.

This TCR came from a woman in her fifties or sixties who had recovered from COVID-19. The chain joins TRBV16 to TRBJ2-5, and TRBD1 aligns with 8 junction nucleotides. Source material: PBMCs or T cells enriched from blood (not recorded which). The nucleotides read TGTGCCAGCAGCCAAGCACTCAGGGGGCGCGGTGAGACCCAGTACTTC. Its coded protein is CASSQALRGRGETQYF.